This T cell receptor beta chain is from a study of T cell changes during pregnancy in multiple sclerosis (dated by TCRdb to about 2019). Background for the entire study: Changes in the T cell repertoire over the course of pregnancy were examined in this study in women with multiple sclerosis.

Comments on this clone: This receptor's antigen is unknown. No clone much larger than this one lies a single base away; base qualities are absent.

Library method: the immunoSEQ multiplex PCR assay. TCRdb holds this immuneACCESS table with in-frame rearrangements only. Some clones are missing; in checked studies, unresolved V genes explain under half, and the rest has no known cause. For this sample there are 30,000 to 35,000 clones; 85% to 90% appear just once. The ten largest clones take up just over 4.5% of the sample. The CDR1 and CDR2 encoded by the germline V gene are MGHDK and SYGVNS. From its cysteine to its phenylalanine, the CDR3 spans 14 amino acids. Just the 42-base CDR3 DNA is kept, in frame starting at base 1. A distance of 14 bases separates the germline ends of V and J, which lose 3 bases and 5 bases respectively.

The source was CD8+ T cells from peripheral blood mononuclear cells, collected after pregnancy. The sequence came from a female donor with multiple sclerosis, enrolled in a pregnancy study. Recombination joined TRBV25-1 with TRBJ2-7; TRBD1 might be the D gene, on 6 matching bases. The CDR3 protein sequence reads: CASSEYFRTDEQYF. The DNA reads as follows: TGTGCCAGCAGTGAGTACTTTAGGACAGACGAGCAGTACTTC.